This T cell receptor beta chain is from a study of CD8 T cells in Susac syndrome. The study, taken as a whole, reports: That the number of individuals in its TCR sequencing and HLA analysis was relatively small was acknowledged by the study.

TEMRA cells were FACS-enriched and CD8+ and CD4+ T cells negatively isolated. Germline V lookup: CDR1 KGHSY, CDR2 FQNENV. J was trimmed by 7 bases and V by 4 bases; bases with no gene match: 19. The CDR3 sequence is 17 residues long. An input of about 0.5 to 1 ug of RNA was subjected to reverse transcription using random hexamers. Amplification of TCR beta CDR3 across 54 Vbeta and 13 Jbeta was performed with immunoSEQ multiplex PCR. TCRdb independently ran MiXCR on the immunoSEQ multiplex PCR reads; one entry per CDR3 protein. Of fewer than 200,000 distinct CDR3 sequences in the sample, roughly 95% are singletons; the top ten hold about 0.15%. On this clonotype: Its antigen remains unidentified.

The sequencing input was CD8+ T cells from PBMCs. The J gene is TRBJ2-7, the V gene TRBV16, with 7 bases lining up with TRBD1. The sequence was obtained from a human donor with multiple sclerosis. CDR3 DNA: TGTGCCAGCAGCCCCTTACTTTCGGCAGGGGGACCAGAGGAGCAGTACTTC. This sequence encodes CASSPLLSAGGPEEQYF.